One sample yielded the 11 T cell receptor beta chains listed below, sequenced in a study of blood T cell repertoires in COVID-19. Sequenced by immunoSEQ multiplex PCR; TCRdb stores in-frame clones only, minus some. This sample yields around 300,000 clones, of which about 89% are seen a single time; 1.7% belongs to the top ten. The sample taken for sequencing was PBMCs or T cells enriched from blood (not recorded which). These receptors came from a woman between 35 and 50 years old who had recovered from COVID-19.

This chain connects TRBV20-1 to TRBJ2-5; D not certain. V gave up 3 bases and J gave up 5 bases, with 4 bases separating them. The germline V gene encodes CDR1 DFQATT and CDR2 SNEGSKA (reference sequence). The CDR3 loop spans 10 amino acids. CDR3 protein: CSASLETQYF. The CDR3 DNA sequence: TGCAGTGCTAGCCTTGAGACCCAGTACTTC.

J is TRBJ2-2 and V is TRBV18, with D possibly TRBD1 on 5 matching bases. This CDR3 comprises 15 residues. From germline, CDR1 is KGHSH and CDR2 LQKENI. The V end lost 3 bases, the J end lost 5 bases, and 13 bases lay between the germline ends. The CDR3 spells CASSPQGLKTGELFF. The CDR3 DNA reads TGTGCCAGCTCACCCCAGGGATTAAAGACCGGGGAGCTGTTTTTT.

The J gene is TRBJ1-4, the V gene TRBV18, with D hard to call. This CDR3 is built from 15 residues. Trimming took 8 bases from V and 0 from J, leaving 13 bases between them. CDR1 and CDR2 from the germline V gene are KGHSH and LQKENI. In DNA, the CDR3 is TGTGCCAGCCACCGTTCCTATGCAACTAATGAAAAACTGTTTTTT. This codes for CASHRSYATNEKLFF.

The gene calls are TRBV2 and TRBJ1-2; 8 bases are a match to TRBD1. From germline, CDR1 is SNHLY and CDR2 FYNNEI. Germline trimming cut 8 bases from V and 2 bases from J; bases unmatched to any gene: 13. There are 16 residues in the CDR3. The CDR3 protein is CASVLQGGSINYGYTF. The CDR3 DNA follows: TGTGCCAGCGTCTTACAGGGGGGGTCCATAAACTATGGCTACACCTTC.

The CDR3 nucleotides are TGTGCCAGCAGTTTTAGACAGGGTGATGGCTACACCTTC. Translated, it gives CASSFRQGDGYTF. This rearrangement joins TRBV27 to TRBJ1-2; 7 bases align to TRBD1. The CDR3 is 13 amino acids. V trimming: 3 bases; J trimming: 6 bases; junction bases outside the gene matches: 4. CDR1 and CDR2 (germline): MNHEY, SMNVEV (reference sequence).

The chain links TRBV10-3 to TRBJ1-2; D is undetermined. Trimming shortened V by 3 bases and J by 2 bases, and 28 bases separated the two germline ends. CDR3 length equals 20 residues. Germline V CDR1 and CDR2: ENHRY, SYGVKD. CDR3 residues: CAISDSGSRGVGQYNYGYTF. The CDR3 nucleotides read TGTGCCATCAGTGATTCTGGCTCCCGCGGGGTTGGGCAATACAACTATGGCTACACCTTC.

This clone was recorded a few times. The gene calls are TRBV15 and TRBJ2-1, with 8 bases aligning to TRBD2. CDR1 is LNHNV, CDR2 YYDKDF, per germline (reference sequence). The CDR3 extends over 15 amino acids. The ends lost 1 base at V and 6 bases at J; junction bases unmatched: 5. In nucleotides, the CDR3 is TGTGCCACCAGCAGAGTTATAGCGGGGCCCAATGAGCAGTTCTTC. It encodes CATSRVIAGPNEQFF.

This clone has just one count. CDR3 region: CASTLTPGYGYTF. Here the CDR3 DNA reads TGTGCCAGCACTTTAACTCCAGGTTATGGCTACACCTTC. The chain couples TRBV6-5 to TRBJ1-2; the D is unclear. The V end lost 7 bases, the J end lost 5 bases, and 14 bases lay between the germline ends. From germline, CDR1 is MNHEY and CDR2 SVGAGI. This CDR3 comprises 13 residues.

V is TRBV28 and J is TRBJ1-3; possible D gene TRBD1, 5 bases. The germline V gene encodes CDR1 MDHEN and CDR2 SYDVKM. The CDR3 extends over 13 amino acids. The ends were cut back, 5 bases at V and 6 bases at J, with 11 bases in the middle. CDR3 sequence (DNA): TGTGCCAGCAGTCCAGGGCTAACAAACACCATATATTTT. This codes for CASSPGLTNTIYF.

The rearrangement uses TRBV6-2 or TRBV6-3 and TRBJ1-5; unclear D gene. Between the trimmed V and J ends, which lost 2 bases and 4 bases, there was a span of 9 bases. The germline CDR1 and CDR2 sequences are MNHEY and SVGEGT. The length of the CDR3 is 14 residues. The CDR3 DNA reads TGTGCCAGCAGTTACCCCGCCGGGAATCAGCCCCAGCATTTT. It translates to CASSYPAGNQPQHF.

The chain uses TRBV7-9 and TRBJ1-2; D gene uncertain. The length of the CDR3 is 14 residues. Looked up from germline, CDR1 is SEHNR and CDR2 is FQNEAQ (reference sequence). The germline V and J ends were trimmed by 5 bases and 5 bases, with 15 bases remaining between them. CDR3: CASSAGNTLYGYTF. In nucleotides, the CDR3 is TGTGCCAGCAGCGCCGGGAATACCCTTTATGGCTACACCTTC.